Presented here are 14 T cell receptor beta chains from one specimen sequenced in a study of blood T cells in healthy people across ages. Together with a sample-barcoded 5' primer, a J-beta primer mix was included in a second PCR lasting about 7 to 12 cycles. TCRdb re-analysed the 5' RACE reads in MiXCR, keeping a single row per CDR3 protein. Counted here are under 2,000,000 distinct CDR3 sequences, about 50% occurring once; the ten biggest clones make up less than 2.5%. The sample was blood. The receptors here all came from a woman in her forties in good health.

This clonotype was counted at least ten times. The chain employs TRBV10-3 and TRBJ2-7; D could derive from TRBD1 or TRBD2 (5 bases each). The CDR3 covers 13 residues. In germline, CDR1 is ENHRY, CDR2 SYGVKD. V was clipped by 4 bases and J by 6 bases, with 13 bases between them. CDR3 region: CAISGVGVIEQYF. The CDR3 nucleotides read TGTGCCATCAGTGGAGTGGGGGTTATCGAGCAGTACTTC.

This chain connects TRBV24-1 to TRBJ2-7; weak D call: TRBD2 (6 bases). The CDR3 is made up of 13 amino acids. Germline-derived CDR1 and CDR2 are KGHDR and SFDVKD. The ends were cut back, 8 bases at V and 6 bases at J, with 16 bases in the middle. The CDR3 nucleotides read TGTGCCACCAACCCTCCTCGGCGGGGCGAGCAGTACTTC. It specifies CATNPPRRGEQYF.

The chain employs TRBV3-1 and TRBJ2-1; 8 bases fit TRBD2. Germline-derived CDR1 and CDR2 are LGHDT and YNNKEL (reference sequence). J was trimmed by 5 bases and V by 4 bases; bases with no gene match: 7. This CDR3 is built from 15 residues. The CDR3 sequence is CASSRTSSGHNEQFF. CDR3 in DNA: TGTGCCAGCAGCCGGACTAGCTCGGGGCACAATGAGCAGTTCTTC.

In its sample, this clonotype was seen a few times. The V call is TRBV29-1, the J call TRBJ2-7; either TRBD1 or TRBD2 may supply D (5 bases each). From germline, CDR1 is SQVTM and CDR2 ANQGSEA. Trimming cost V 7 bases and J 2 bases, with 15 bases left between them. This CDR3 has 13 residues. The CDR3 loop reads CSAGTGVPYEQYF. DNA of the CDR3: TGCAGCGCCGGGACCGGGGTCCCCTACGAGCAGTACTTC.

This CDR3 reads CASSQDRGGRTEAFF. CDR3 bases: TGCGCCAGCAGCCAAGATCGAGGGGGACGGACTGAAGCTTTCTTT. V gene TRBV4-1 combines with J gene TRBJ1-1; tentative D call: TRBD1 (6 bases). This CDR3 has 15 amino acids. Germline V gene data show CDR1 as MGHRA and CDR2 as YSYEKL. V was cut by 0 bases and J by 5 bases, with 13 bases left in between.

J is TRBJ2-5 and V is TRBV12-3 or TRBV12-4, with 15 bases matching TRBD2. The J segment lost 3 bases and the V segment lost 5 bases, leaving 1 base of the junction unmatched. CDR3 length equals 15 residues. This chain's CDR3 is CASSGLAGGEETQYF. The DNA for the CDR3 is TGTGCCAGCAGTGGACTAGCGGGGGGGGAAGAGACCCAGTACTTC.

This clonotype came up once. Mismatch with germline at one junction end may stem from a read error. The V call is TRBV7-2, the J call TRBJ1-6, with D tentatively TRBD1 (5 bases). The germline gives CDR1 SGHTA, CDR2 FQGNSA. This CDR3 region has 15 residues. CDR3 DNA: TGTGCCAGCACCTTAGGGGAGGGCTTAAATTCACCCCTCCACTTT. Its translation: CASTLGEGLNSPLHF.

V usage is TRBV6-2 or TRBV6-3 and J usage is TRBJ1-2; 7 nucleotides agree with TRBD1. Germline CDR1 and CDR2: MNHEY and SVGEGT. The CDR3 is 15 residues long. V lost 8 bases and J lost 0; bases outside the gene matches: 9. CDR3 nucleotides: TGTGCCAGCGGAGAACAGGGGCAAGCTAACTATGGCTACACCTTC. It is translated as CASGEQGQANYGYTF.

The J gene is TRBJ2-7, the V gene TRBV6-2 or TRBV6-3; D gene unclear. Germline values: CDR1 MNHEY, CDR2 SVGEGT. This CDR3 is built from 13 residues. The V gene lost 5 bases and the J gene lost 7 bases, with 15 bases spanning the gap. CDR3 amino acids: CASSDNVLGEQYF. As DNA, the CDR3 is TGTGCCAGCAGTGACAATGTGCTGGGAGAGCAGTACTTC.

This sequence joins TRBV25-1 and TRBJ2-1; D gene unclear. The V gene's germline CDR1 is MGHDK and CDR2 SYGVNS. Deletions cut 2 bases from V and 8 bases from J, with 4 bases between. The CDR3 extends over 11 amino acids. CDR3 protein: CASSERYEQFF. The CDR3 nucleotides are TGTGCCAGCAGTGAACGGTATGAGCAGTTCTTC.

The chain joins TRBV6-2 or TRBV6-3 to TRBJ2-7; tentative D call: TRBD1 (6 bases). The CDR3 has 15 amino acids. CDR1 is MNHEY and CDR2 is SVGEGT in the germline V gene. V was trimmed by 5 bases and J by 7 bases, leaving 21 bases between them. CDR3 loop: CASSTYRVAYNEQYF. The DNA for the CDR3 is TGTGCCAGCAGTACCTACAGGGTGGCCTACAATGAGCAGTACTTC.

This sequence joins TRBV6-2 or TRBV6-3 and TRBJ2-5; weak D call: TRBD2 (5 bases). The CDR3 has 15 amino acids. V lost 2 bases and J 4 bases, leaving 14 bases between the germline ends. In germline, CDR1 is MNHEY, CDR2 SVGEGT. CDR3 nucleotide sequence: TGTGCCAGCAGTTACGTCGGTAAACTAGGAGAGACCCAGTACTTC. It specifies CASSYVGKLGETQYF.

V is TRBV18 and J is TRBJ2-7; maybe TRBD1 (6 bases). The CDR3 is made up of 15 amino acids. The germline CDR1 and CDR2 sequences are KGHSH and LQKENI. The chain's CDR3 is CAAQPGAGSSYEQYF. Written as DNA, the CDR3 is TGTGCTGCTCAACCAGGGGCAGGTTCTTCCTACGAGCAGTACTTC.

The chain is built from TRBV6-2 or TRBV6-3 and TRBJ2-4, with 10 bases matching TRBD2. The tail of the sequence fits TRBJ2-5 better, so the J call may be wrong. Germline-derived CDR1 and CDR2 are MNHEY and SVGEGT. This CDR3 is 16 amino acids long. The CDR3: CASSQSGGARRETQYF. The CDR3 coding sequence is TGTGCCAGCAGCCAGAGCGGGGGGGCCCGTCGAGAGACCCAGTACTTC.